This TCR beta chain was found in a study of blood T cell repertoires in COVID-19. Libraries were prepared by immunoSEQ multiplex PCR; TCRdb keeps only in-frame clonotypes and omits some of them. The sample holds some 340,000 clones, around 86% seen once. Before being deemed recovered, Cohort 3 donors had two negative PCRs, clearance, or symptom resolution. The sequenced sample was PBMCs or T cells enriched from blood (not recorded which). The clonotype comes from a woman in her forties or fifties who had recovered from COVID-19.

The CDR3 protein is CASGRDRTGLEAFF. As DNA, the CDR3 is TGTGCCAGTGGCCGGGACAGGACGGGGCTTGAAGCTTTCTTT. The rearrangement uses TRBV27 and TRBJ1-1, with 8 bases lining up with TRBD1. The CDR3 contains 14 residues. Germline loops: CDR1 MNHEY, CDR2 SMNVEV (reference sequence). Trimming removed 9 bases from V and 7 bases from J; junction bases left unmatched: 13.